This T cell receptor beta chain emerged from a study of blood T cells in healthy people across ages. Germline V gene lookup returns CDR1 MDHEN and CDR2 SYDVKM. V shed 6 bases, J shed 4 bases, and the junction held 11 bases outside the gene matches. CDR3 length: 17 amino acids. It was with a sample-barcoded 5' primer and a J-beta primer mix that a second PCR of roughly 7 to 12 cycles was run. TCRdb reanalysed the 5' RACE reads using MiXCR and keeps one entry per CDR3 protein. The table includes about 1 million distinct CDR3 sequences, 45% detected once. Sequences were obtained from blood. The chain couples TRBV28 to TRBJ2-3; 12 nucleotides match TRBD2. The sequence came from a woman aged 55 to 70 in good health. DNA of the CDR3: TGTGCCAGCAGGCTTCGGACTAGCGGGAAGGGGGCAGATACGCAGTATTTT. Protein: CASRLRTSGKGADTQYF.